This T cell receptor (beta chain) was identified during a study of OX40 agonist ivuxolimab in advanced cancers. Study-level background: Ivuxolimab was a fully human IgG2 agonistic monoclonal antibody targeting the costimulatory receptor OX40 (CD134). Intravenous ivuxolimab was administered to patients every 2 weeks at six dose levels: 0.01, 0.1, 0.3, 1.5, 3 and 10 mg/kg. Of the roughly 51 patients in dose escalation, about 20 had hepatocellular carcinoma, some 15 had melanoma, 9 had renal cell carcinoma and 9 had head and neck cancer. The dose-escalation cohort was almost 85% male with a mean age of about 65 years, ranging from roughly 20 to 80. Patients were allowed to have had prior anti-PD-1, anti-PD-L1 or anti-CTLA-4 therapy, and 30% to 50% of the dose-escalation patients had previously received checkpoint inhibitors. Partial responses occurred in three dose-escalation patients, of whom one had hepatocellular carcinoma and two had cutaneous melanoma. Peripheral TCRbeta sequencing was intended to test whether TCR sequence diversity was altered and clonal T-cell expansion was caused by ivuxolimab. The paper covers the monotherapy dose-escalation part of the phase I ivuxolimab trial, which included N ≈ 54 patients. The paper's findings and limits, for the study overall: After ivuxolimab, CD8+ T cells had more expanded clones than CD4+ T cells on average. The antigen specificity of the peripheral T cells that underwent clonal expansion was not determined. Clonal expansion of both CD4+ and CD8+ blood T cells was observed from baseline to week 6 at doses 0.1 to 3.0 mg/kg. Low levels of normalized T-cell clonal expansion were also seen in some nonresponding patients. In the 0.1-3.0 mg/kg groups, partial responders had among the lowest normalized peripheral clonal expansion, particularly in CD8+ T cells.

From a lookup of the germline V gene (reference sequence), CDR1 and CDR2 are PRHDT and FYEKMQ. The germline V end is reduced by 1 base and the J end by 8 bases; junction bases left unmatched: 11. The CDR3 numbers 17 residues from cysteine through phenylalanine. Of all the DNA, just the CDR3 is kept, 51 bases in frame from base 1. For sequencing of the TCRbeta CDR3 region, genomic DNA was extracted from the sorted cells. The immunoSEQ Assay was used to sequence the TCRbeta CDR3 regions. TCRdb carries this immuneACCESS record with in-frame sequences only. Its versions omit some clonotypes, under half of them owing to an unresolved V gene in the studies checked, with the rest unexplained. The sample table holds 80,000 to 100,000 clones, of which about 83% were seen once. The ten largest clones represent over 0.4% of the sample. The trial excluded patients who had a history of autoimmune disease or were on systemic immunosuppression. In every dose cohort, peripheral blood was drawn for TCR sequencing at baseline, cycle 4 day 1, and cycle 7 day 1. The samples were taken from a phase I, first-in-human, multicenter, open-label dose-escalation trial of ivuxolimab. Adults with locally advanced or metastatic melanoma, renal cell, hepatocellular, or head and neck squamous cell carcinoma were enrolled in the trial. Before TCR sequencing, CD4+ and CD8+ T cells were separately sorted from peripheral blood.

Comments on this clone: The antigen it binds to is not known. Base qualities are not at hand, and no much larger clone is one base apart.

The V and J genes are TRBV13 and TRBJ1-4, and 9 bases in between align with TRBD1. Sequencing used CD4+ or CD8+ T cells sorted from blood, obtained in a trial of the OX40 agonist ivuxolimab. The source is an adult with an advanced solid tumor such as melanoma, head and neck, liver or kidney cancer. The CDR3 loop reads CASSLVSEGDRDEKLFF. The bases are TGTGCCAGCAGCTTAGTCTCAGAAGGGGACAGGGACGAAAAACTGTTTTTT.